Below, 16 T cell receptor beta chains from the same sample are listed, as sequenced in a study of shared clonotypes between healthy human individuals. The data were produced by immunoSEQ multiplex PCR, yet TCRdb's version contains in-frame clones alone and is incomplete. Counted here are millions of clones, 85% to 95% occurring once; the ten biggest clones make up about 0.13%. Sequencing used naive CD4+ T cells sorted from blood. Subset specified: CD45RA+ positively selected. These receptors came from a man younger than 30 in good health.

V and J are TRBV10-3 and TRBJ1-1, with D uncertain. The CDR3 covers 13 residues. Germline V gene lookup returns CDR1 ENHRY and CDR2 SYGVKD. Trimming took 9 bases from V and 1 from J, leaving 12 bases between them. CDR3 region: CAIKDGKNTEAFF. The CDR3 DNA reads TGTGCCATAAAGGACGGTAAGAACACTGAAGCTTTCTTT.

To note about this clone: Other DNA variants within this sample encode the same CDR3. The rearrangement uses TRBV27 and TRBJ1-6; unclear D gene. The V end was cut by 2 bases, the J end by 3 bases, with 8 bases between. CDR3 length: 15 amino acids. CDR1 is MNHEY and CDR2 is SMNVEV in the germline V gene (reference sequence). CDR3 sequence: CASSLEGVYNSPLHF. The CDR3 DNA reads TGTGCCAGCAGTTTAGAGGGAGTCTATAATTCACCCCTCCACTTT.

The J gene is TRBJ1-3, the V gene TRBV6-1; tentative D call: TRBD1 (5 bases). V shed 8 bases and J shed 4 bases, with 12 bases lying between them. Germline assignment: CDR1 MNHNS and CDR2 SASEGT. The CDR3 runs to 13 residues. The CDR3 nucleotides read TGTGCCAGCTACGGGGGTCACGGAAACACCATATATTTT. Its translation: CASYGGHGNTIYF.

V is TRBV15 and J is TRBJ1-5; D is ambiguous. The CDR3 has 15 residues. Per germline, CDR1 LNHNV and CDR2 YYDKDF (reference sequence). Trimming shortened V by 1 base and J by 7 bases, and 14 bases separated the two germline ends. This CDR3 reads CATSRGLAERQPQHF. In DNA form, the CDR3 reads TGTGCCACCAGCAGAGGGCTCGCGGAACGGCAGCCCCAGCATTTT.

As concerns this clone: This sequence may be a read error, since a much larger clone differs from it by one base. V gene TRBV11-2 combines with J gene TRBJ1-3, with D tentatively TRBD1 (5 bases). Germline V gene lookup returns CDR1 SGHAT and CDR2 FQNNGV. This CDR3 has 15 residues. V was cut by 3 bases and J by 0 bases, with 9 bases left in between. The CDR3 spells CASSFGGPSGNTIYF. The DNA for the CDR3 is TGTGCCAGCAGCTTCGGGGGTCCCTCTGGAAACACCATATATTTT.

The gene calls are TRBV18 and TRBJ2-3; D is uncertain. Trimming shortened V by 3 bases and J by 2 bases, and 6 bases separated the two germline ends. From germline, CDR1 is KGHSH and CDR2 LQKENI. CDR3 length: 13 residues. CDR3 bases: TGTGCCAGCTCACCGACTGTCACAGATACGCAGTATTTT. It is translated as CASSPTVTDTQYF.

V usage is TRBV7-2 and J usage is TRBJ2-3, with D perhaps matching TRBD2 (6 bases). Germline V gene sequence: CDR1 SGHTA, CDR2 FQGNSA. This CDR3 contains 16 residues. The V end lost 5 bases, the J end lost 0 bases, and 15 bases lay between the germline ends. CDR3 region: CASSVRGSGSTDTQYF. In DNA form, the CDR3 reads TGTGCCAGCAGCGTAAGAGGTAGCGGTAGCACAGATACGCAGTATTTT.

CDR3 loop: CASRGEIPYEQYF. The CDR3 DNA sequence: TGTGCCAGTAGGGGGGAAATCCCCTACGAGCAGTACTTC. The V and J genes are TRBV19 and TRBJ2-7; D tentatively reads TRBD1 or TRBD2 (5 bases each). Germline V gene data show CDR1 as LNHDA and CDR2 as SQIVND (reference sequence). V lost 6 bases and J 2 bases, leaving 11 bases between the germline ends. The CDR3 has 13 residues.

The rearrangement uses TRBV9 and TRBJ2-6; D is perhaps TRBD2 (6 bases). The germline V and J ends were trimmed by 0 bases and 0 bases, with 10 bases remaining between them. There are 17 residues in the CDR3. Germline values: CDR1 SGDLS, CDR2 YYNGEE. In DNA, the CDR3 is TGTGCCAGCAGCGTAGGCGGCGGGGTCTCTGGGGCCAACGTCCTGACTTTC. This sequence encodes CASSVGGGVSGANVLTF.

V usage is TRBV6-5 and J usage is TRBJ2-7; D may match TRBD1 or TRBD2 (5 bases each). Germline V gene sequence: CDR1 MNHEY, CDR2 SVGAGI. This CDR3 comprises 14 residues. Trimming stripped 4 bases from V and 4 bases from J, with 14 bases between. CDR3 protein: CASSSHRDHYEQYF. The CDR3 coding sequence is TGTGCCAGCAGTTCCCACCGGGACCATTACGAGCAGTACTTC.

The chain combines TRBV11-1 with TRBJ1-6; 8 bases agree with TRBD1. The CDR3 is 14 residues long. J lost 9 bases, V lost 3 bases, and 4 bases had no gene match. Germline-derived CDR1 and CDR2 are SGHAT and FQDESV (reference sequence). The CDR3 spells CASSLGTGISPLHF. Here the CDR3 DNA reads TGTGCCAGCAGCTTGGGGACAGGAATTTCACCCCTCCACTTT.

This sequence joins TRBV18 and TRBJ2-7; 11 bases map to TRBD1. CDR3 size: 14 residues. The germline gives CDR1 KGHSH, CDR2 LQKENI. V trimming: 2 bases; J trimming: 6 bases; junction bases outside the gene matches: 3. The CDR3 nucleotides are TGTGCCAGCTCACCAAGGACAGGGGGCAGCGAGCAGTACTTC. Its translation is CASSPRTGGSEQYF.

This chain connects TRBV10-3 to TRBJ1-1; 7 bases are a match to TRBD1. V was clipped by 2 bases and J by 5 bases; unmatched bases: 14. The CDR3 consists of 17 residues. CDR1 and CDR2 from the germline V gene are ENHRY and SYGVKD. The CDR3 bases are TGTGCCATCAGTGAGGTGGAAGGGCCATCAGGGGGTACTGAAGCTTTCTTT. The encoded protein is CAISEVEGPSGGTEAFF.

The chain carries TRBV9 and TRBJ2-1; 8 bases line up with TRBD2. V trimming: 2 bases; J trimming: 4 bases; junction bases outside the gene matches: 8. This CDR3 is built from 16 residues. CDR1 is SGDLS and CDR2 is YYNGEE in the germline V gene. The DNA for the CDR3 is TGTGCCAGCAGCGTGACCCTAGCGGGTTCGTACAATGAGCAGTTCTTC. Its translation is CASSVTLAGSYNEQFF.

The genes are TRBV15 and TRBJ2-7; no reliable D call. The V gene lost 3 bases and the J gene lost 4 bases, with 10 bases spanning the gap. This CDR3 spans 13 amino acids. CDR1 LNHNV and CDR2 YYDKDF come from the germline V gene (reference sequence). In DNA form, the CDR3 reads TGTGCCACCAGCAGCGCCCCGGGTTACGAGCAGTACTTC. This translates into CATSSAPGYEQYF.

The chain uses TRBV14 and TRBJ2-7, with D perhaps TRBD2 (6 bases). V gave up 3 bases and J gave up 4 bases, with 25 bases separating them. Germline-derived CDR1 and CDR2 are SGHDN and FVKESK. The CDR3 consists of 18 residues. CDR3 amino acids: CASSHSGGRRGALYEQYF. CDR3 in DNA: TGTGCCAGCAGCCACTCCGGAGGGAGGCGTGGAGCTCTGTACGAGCAGTACTTC.